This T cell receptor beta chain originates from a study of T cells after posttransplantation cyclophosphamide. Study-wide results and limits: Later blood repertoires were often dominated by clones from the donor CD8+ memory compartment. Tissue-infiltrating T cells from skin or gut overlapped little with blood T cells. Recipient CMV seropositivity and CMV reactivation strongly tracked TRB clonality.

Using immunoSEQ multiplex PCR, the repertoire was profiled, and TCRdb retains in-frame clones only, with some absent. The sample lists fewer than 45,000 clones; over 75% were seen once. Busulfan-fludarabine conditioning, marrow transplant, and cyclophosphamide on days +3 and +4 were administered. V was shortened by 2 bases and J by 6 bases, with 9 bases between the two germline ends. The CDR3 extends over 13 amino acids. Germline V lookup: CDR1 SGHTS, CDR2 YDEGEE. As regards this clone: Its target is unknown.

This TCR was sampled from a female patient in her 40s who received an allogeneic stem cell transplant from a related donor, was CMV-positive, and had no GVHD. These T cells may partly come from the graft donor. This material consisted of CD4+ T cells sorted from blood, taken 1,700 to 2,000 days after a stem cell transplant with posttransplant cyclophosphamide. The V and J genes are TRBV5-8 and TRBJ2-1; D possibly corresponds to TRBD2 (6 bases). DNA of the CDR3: TGTGCCAGCAGCTTCGGGACTTCCAATGAGCAGTTCTTC. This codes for CASSFGTSNEQFF.